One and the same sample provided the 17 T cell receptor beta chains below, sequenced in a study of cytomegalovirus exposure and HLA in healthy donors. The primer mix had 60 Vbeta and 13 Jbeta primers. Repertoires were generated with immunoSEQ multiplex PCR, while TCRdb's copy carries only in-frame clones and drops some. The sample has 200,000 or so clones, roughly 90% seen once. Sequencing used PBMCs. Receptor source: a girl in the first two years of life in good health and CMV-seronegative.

CDR3 sequence: CASSLSAQEFTGELFF. The CDR3 DNA reads as TGCGCCAGCAGCCTATCGGCCCAGGAATTCACCGGGGAGCTGTTTTTT. V usage is TRBV4-1 and J usage is TRBJ2-2; D is unclear. Per germline, CDR1 MGHRA and CDR2 YSYEKL. The CDR3 is 16 amino acids. V lost 4 bases, J lost 4 bases, and 16 bases lay in between.

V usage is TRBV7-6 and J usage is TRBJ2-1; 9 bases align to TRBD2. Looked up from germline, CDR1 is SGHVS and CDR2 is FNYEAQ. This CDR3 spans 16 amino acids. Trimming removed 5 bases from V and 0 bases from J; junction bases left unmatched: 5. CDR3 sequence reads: CASSRGGGGSYNEQFF. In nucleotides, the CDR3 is TGTGCCAGCAGCCGTGGCGGGGGGGGCTCCTACAATGAGCAGTTCTTC. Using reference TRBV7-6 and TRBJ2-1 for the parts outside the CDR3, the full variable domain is GAGVSQSPRYKVTKRGQDVALRCDPISGHVSLYWYRQALGQGPEFLTYFNYEAQQDKSGLPNDRFSAERPEGSISTLTIQRTEQRDSAMYRCASSRGGGGSYNEQFFGPGTRLTVL.

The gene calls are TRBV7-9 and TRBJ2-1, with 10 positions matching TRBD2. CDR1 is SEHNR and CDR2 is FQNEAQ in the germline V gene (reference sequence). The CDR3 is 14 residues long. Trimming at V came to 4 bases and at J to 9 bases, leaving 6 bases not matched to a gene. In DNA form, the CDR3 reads TGTGCCAGCAGCTACCCTAGCGGGAGACTTGAGCAGTTCTTC. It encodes CASSYPSGRLEQFF.

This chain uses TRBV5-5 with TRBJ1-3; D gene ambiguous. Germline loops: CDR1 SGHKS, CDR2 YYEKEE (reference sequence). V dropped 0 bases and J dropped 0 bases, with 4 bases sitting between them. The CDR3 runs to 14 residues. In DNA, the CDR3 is TGTGCCAGCAGCTTGGATAGCTCTGGAAACACCATATATTTT. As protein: CASSLDSSGNTIYF.

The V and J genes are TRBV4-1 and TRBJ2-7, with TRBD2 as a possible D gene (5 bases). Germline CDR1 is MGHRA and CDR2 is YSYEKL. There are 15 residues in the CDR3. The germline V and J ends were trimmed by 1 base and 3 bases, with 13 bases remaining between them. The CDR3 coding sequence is TGCGCCAGCAGCCAAGTCCCCCACCGGGGCTACGAGCAGTACTTC. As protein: CASSQVPHRGYEQYF.

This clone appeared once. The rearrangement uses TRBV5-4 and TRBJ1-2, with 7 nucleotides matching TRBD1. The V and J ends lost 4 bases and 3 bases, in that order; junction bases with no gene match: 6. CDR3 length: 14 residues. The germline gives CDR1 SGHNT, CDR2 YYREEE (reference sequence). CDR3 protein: CASSAGQPYYGYTF. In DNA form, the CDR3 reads TGTGCCAGCAGCGCGGGACAGCCTTACTATGGCTACACCTTC.

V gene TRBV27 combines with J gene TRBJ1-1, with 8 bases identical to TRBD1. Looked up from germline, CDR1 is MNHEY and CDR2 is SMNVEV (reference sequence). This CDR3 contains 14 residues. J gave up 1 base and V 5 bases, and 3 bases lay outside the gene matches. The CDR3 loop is CASSMDRENTEAFF. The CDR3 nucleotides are TGTGCCAGCAGTATGGACAGGGAGAACACTGAAGCTTTCTTT.

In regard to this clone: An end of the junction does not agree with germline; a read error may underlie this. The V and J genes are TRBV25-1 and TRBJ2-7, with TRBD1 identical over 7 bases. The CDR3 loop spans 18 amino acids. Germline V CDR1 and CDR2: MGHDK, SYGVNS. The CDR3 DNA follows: TGTGCCGGCAGTGAAGTGGTTTGGGGGACAGTAGTCTCCTACGAGCAGTACTTC. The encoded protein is CAGSEVVWGTVVSYEQYF.

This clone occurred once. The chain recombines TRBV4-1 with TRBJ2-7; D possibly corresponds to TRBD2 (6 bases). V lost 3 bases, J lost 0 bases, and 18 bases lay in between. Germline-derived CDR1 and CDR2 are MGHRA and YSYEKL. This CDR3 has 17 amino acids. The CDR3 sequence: CASSQERDSKYSYEQYF. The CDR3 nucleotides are TGCGCCAGCAGCCAGGAACGGGACTCTAAATACTCCTACGAGCAGTACTTC.

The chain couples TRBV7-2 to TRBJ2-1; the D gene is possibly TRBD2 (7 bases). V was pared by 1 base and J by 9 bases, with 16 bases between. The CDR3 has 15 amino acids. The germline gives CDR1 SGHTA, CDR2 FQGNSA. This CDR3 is CASSLGLGGQGEQFF. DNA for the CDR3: TGTGCCAGCAGCTTAGGGTTGGGGGGGCAGGGTGAGCAGTTCTTC.

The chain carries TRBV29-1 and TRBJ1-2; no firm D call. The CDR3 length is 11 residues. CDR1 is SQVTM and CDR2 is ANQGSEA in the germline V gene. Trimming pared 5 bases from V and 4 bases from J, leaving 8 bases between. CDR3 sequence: CSVPISYGYTF. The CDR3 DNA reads TGCAGCGTTCCCATTTCCTATGGCTACACCTTC.

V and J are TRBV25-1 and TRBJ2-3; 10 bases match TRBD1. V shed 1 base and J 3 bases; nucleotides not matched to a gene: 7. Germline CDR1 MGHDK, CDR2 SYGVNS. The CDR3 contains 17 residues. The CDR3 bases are TGTGCCAGCAGTGAATTATCGGGACAGGGGTCAACAGATACGCAGTATTTT. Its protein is CASSELSGQGSTDTQYF.

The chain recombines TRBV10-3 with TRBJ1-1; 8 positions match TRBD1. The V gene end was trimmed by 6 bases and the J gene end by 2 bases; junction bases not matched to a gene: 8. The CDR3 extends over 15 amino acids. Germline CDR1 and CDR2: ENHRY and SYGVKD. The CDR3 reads CAISVTGADNTEAFF. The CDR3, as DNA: TGTGCCATCAGCGTGACAGGGGCCGACAACACTGAAGCTTTCTTT.

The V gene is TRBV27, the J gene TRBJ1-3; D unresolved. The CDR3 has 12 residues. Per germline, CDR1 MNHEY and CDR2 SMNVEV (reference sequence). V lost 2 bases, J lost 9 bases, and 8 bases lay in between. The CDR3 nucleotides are TGTGCCAGCAGTTTAATCGGAGGCACCATATATTTT. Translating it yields CASSLIGGTIYF.

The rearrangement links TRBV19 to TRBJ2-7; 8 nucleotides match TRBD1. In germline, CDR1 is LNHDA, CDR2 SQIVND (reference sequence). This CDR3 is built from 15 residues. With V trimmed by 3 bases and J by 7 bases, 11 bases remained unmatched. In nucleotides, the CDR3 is TGTGCCAGTAGTATCTCCGGGACAGGATTGCGAGAGCAGTACTTC. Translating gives CASSISGTGLREQYF.

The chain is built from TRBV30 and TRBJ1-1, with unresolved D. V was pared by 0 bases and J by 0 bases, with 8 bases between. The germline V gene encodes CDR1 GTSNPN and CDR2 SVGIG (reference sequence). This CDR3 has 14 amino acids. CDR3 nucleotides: TGTGCCTGGAGTGTAAACACCATGAACACTGAAGCTTTCTTT. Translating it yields CAWSVNTMNTEAFF.

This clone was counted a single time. In DNA form, the CDR3 reads TGTGCCAGCAGCTCCAGGGTTAGCTCCTATAATTCACCCCTCCACTTT. As protein: CASSSRVSSYNSPLHF. The chain recombines TRBV7-2 with TRBJ1-6; possible D gene TRBD1, 5 bases. Germline V gene sequence: CDR1 SGHTA, CDR2 FQGNSA. The V and J ends lost 4 bases and 0 bases respectively, with 10 bases between them. The CDR3 has 16 residues.